The subject of this entry is one TCR beta chain. Its antigen is as yet unknown. This specimen belongs to a study of T cell repertoires in cytomegalovirus infection. As for the study in general: As its CMV epitopes, the study selected recently identified HLA-C-restricted and well-studied HLA-B-restricted targets. From public TCR beta signatures came an indication of both CMV infection and matching HLA type. Whole-study results and caveats: What dominated the ex vivo response were HLA-C-restricted CMV-specific TCR beta clonotypes.

TCRdb reprocessed the reads with MiXCR, giving one entry per CDR3 protein. The sample lists roughly 920,000 distinct CDR3 sequences, about a third seen once, with around 15% in the top ten. Germline CDR1 LGHNA, CDR2 YNFKEQ. The V end was cut by 0 bases, the J end by 5 bases, with 14 bases between. CDR3 length equals 16 residues. This TCR was recovered from a human donor in good health (CMV status not recorded). Some clones in this sample may be carry-over from other donors' samples. V and J are TRBV4-2 and TRBJ2-1; TRBD2 might be the D (6 bases). The starting material was cultured CD8+ T cells from PBMCs, obtained from culture after CMV antigen stimulation. CDR3 nucleotides: TGTGCCAGCAGCCAAGATTCAGATAGCGGTAACAATGAGCAGTTCTTC. Protein sequence: CASSQDSDSGNNEQFF.